This TCR beta chain was recovered during a study of blood T cell repertoires in COVID-19. Germline lookup yields CDR1 SGHRS and CDR2 YFSETQ. This CDR3 spans 16 amino acids. The ends were cut back, 0 bases at V and 7 bases at J, with 14 bases in the middle. Assay used: immunoSEQ multiplex PCR; TCRdb lists only in-frame clones, some missing. The data contain hundreds of thousands of clones, roughly nine tenths of them singletons. This clone was recorded only once. Sequencing input: peripheral blood. The chain recombines TRBV5-1 with TRBJ1-6; D is unresolved. The clonotype comes from a woman aged 30 to 39 with COVID-19, enrolled during active disease. The CDR3, as DNA: TGCGCCAGCAGCTTGGCAGGCAGATCCAGGAATTCACCCCTCCACTTT. It yields the protein CASSLAGRSRNSPLHF.